This entry concerns a single T cell receptor beta chain. CDR1 and CDR2 from the germline V gene are MNHEY and SVGEGT. The CDR3 runs 13 residues. Germline trimming cut 6 bases from V and 7 bases from J; bases unmatched to any gene: 5. Cohorts were assigned according to the clinical history that participants reported. The data were obtained in a study of blood T cell repertoires in COVID-19. Study as a whole: The study drew acute and convalescent COVID-19 samples from the United States, Italy and Spain. T cells, B-cell-depleted T cells, or PBMCs provided the cDNA or gDNA that served as material.

Original methodology: How many nucleated cells were present was estimated from reference gene primer amplification. The table came from immunoSEQ multiplex PCR; TCRdb's copy has only in-frame clones and leaves some out. That table furnishes V, J and clone size, whereas the DNA furnished D and trimming. This sample yields a few hundred thousand clones, of which roughly 84% are seen a single time; 1.2% to 1.5% belongs to the top ten. Source material: PBMCs or T cells enriched from blood (not recorded which). The TCR comes from a woman aged 18-29 years who had been exposed to COVID-19. The rearrangement uses TRBV6-2 or TRBV6-3 and TRBJ1-5; 8 nucleotides align to TRBD1. The CDR3, as DNA: TGTGCCAGCAGCAAAGCAGGGGGCCAGCCCCAGCATTTT. As protein: CASSKAGGQPQHF.